The rows below give T cell receptor beta chains drawn from one sample of a study of blood T cell repertoires in COVID-19. Method: immunoSEQ multiplex PCR; TCRdb's copy keeps in-frame clones and lacks some. Of 150,000 or so clones in the sample, 81% are singletons; the top ten hold 6.5% to 8.5%. Material for sequencing was peripheral blood. These receptors were obtained from a human donor with acute or convalescent COVID-19. The donor label of this sample is uncertain. Each CDR3 is given with its conserved first and last residue. Fields, in order: D gene, V gene, clone size, CDR3 length, J gene, CDR3 protein, CDR3 DNA. The D gene is left open where the match is weak. The size of a clone is reported for some rows only, either as once, few or many, or as a class for expanded clones.

d_call: TRBD2; v_call: TRBV3-1/TRBV3-2; clone_size: -; cdr3_length: 16; j_call: TRBJ2-7; cdr3_aa: CASSQTSGGLGYEQYF; cdr3_nt: TGTGCCAGCAGCCAAACTAGCGGGGGACTGGGGTACGAGCAGTACTTC
d_call: TRBD1; v_call: TRBV19; clone_size: -; cdr3_length: 16; j_call: TRBJ2-7; cdr3_aa: CASSIDRRTGNYEQYF; cdr3_nt: TGTGCCAGTAGTATTGATCGAAGGACAGGGAACTACGAGCAGTACTTC
d_call: -; v_call: TRBV10-3; clone_size: -; cdr3_length: 15; j_call: TRBJ1-1; cdr3_aa: CAISESTGSLTEAFF; cdr3_nt: TGTGCCATCAGTGAGTCCACTGGGAGTCTCACTGAAGCTTTCTTT
d_call: -; v_call: TRBV11-3; clone_size: -; cdr3_length: 15; j_call: TRBJ2-1; cdr3_aa: CASSLSGSSYNEQFF; cdr3_nt: TGTGCCAGCAGCCTTAGCGGCAGCTCCTACAATGAGCAGTTCTTC
d_call: -; v_call: TRBV4-1; clone_size: -; cdr3_length: 14; j_call: TRBJ2-4; cdr3_aa: CASSQAGIRNIQYF; cdr3_nt: TGCGCCAGCAGCCAAGCCGGGATCAGGAACATTCAGTACTTC
d_call: -; v_call: TRBV5-4; clone_size: -; cdr3_length: 14; j_call: TRBJ1-5; cdr3_aa: CASSLGGRNQPQHF; cdr3_nt: TGTGCCAGCAGCTTGGGCGGCCGGAATCAGCCCCAGCATTTT
d_call: -; v_call: TRBV7-3; clone_size: -; cdr3_length: 16; j_call: TRBJ2-1; cdr3_aa: CASSLTARGGFNEQFF; cdr3_nt: TGTGCCAGCAGCTTAACGGCGCGGGGAGGTTTCAATGAGCAGTTCTTC
d_call: -; v_call: TRBV14; clone_size: -; cdr3_length: 14; j_call: TRBJ2-1; cdr3_aa: CASSLLDIRNEQFF; cdr3_nt: TGTGCCAGCAGCCTCCTGGACATACGAAATGAGCAGTTCTTC
d_call: TRBD1; v_call: TRBV5-1; clone_size: -; cdr3_length: 18; j_call: TRBJ2-7; cdr3_aa: CASSSSGTDLYTSYEQYF; cdr3_nt: TGCGCCAGCAGCTCCTCCGGGACAGACCTATATACCTCCTACGAGCAGTACTTC
d_call: TRBD1; v_call: TRBV10-2; clone_size: -; cdr3_length: 13; j_call: TRBJ1-1; cdr3_aa: CASRGQGNTEAFF; cdr3_nt: TGCGCCAGCAGAGGACAGGGAAACACTGAAGCTTTCTTT
d_call: -; v_call: TRBV10-2; clone_size: -; cdr3_length: 14; j_call: TRBJ1-6; cdr3_aa: CASSESGGSAPLHF; cdr3_nt: TGCGCCAGCAGTGAGTCGGGCGGGTCAGCACCCCTCCACTTT
d_call: TRBD1; v_call: TRBV2; clone_size: -; cdr3_length: 18; j_call: TRBJ1-2; cdr3_aa: CASSPTPLTGGINYGYTF; cdr3_nt: TGTGCCAGCAGTCCAACCCCGCTGACAGGGGGTATTAACTATGGCTACACCTTC
d_call: -; v_call: TRBV6-5; clone_size: few; cdr3_length: 14; j_call: TRBJ1-1; cdr3_aa: CASSYEVMNTEAFF; cdr3_nt: TGTGCCAGCAGTTACGAGGTAATGAACACTGAAGCTTTCTTT
d_call: -; v_call: TRBV7-9; clone_size: -; cdr3_length: 14; j_call: TRBJ2-2; cdr3_aa: CASSLVTATGELFF; cdr3_nt: TGTGCCAGCAGCTTGGTGACAGCCACCGGGGAGCTGTTTTTT